The 15 T cell receptor beta chains reported below all come from one sample, sequenced in a study of graft-versus-host responses after intestinal transplantation. TCRdb's copy holds only in-frame clones and misses some; the assay was immunoSEQ multiplex PCR. The sample holds tens of thousands of clones; 80% to 90% are singletons and the top ten take around 2.6%. These receptors have no identified antigens. Sample: unstimulated CD8+ T cells sorted from spleen or lymph node cells, taken before intestinal transplant. These receptor sequences come from a human donor who received an intestinal transplant.

This clone was recorded once. The chain employs TRBV9 and TRBJ2-1; TRBD2 matches at 7 bases. Per the germline V gene, CDR1 is SGDLS and CDR2 is YYNGEE. J gave up 5 bases and V 1 base, and 15 bases lay outside the gene matches. The CDR3 is 18 residues long. For the CDR3, the DNA is TGTGCCAGCAGCGTAACGGGGTTCGGCGGGAGAAGGAACAATGAGCAGTTCTTC. It codes for CASSVTGFGGRRNNEQFF.

This chain joins TRBV5-8 and TRBJ2-7, with TRBD2 identical over 13 bases. Germline CDR1 is SGHTS and CDR2 is YDEGEE. The CDR3 loop spans 15 amino acids. V was pared by 0 bases and J by 6 bases, with 3 bases of the junction left unmatched. The CDR3 DNA is TGTGCCAGCAGCTTGGGGACTAGCGGGAGAGGCGAGCAGTACTTC. Protein sequence: CASSLGTSGRGEQYF.

The rearrangement uses TRBV10-2 and TRBJ2-7; 9 bases map to TRBD2. This CDR3 spans 15 amino acids. The J segment lost 2 bases and the V segment lost 6 bases, leaving 8 bases of the junction unmatched. Germline V gene sequence: CDR1 WSHSY, CDR2 SAAADI. CDR3 region: CASSRVSGGPYEQYF. Written as DNA, the CDR3 is TGCGCCAGCAGCCGGGTTAGCGGGGGACCCTACGAGCAGTACTTC.

The rearrangement joins TRBV6-5 to TRBJ2-7, with 10 bases identical to TRBD1. Germline V gives CDR1 MNHEY, CDR2 SVGAGI. V gave up 5 bases and J gave up 3 bases; unmatched junction bases: 4. This CDR3 has 14 amino acids. The CDR3 coding sequence is TGTGCCAGCAGTGTGGGACAGGGGCTCTACGAGCAGTACTTC. It is translated as CASSVGQGLYEQYF.

The V gene is TRBV19, the J gene TRBJ2-5, with TRBD2 matching 11 bases. The CDR3 extends over 18 amino acids. V lost 3 bases, J lost 3 bases, and 12 bases stayed unmatched. Germline V gives CDR1 LNHDA, CDR2 SQIVND (reference sequence). The CDR3 loop is CASSIGLAGTWDKETQYF. Here the CDR3 DNA reads TGTGCCAGTAGTATCGGACTAGCGGGTACCTGGGACAAAGAGACCCAGTACTTC.

The gene calls are TRBV9 and TRBJ2-1, with 8 bases identical to TRBD2. The J segment lost 4 bases and the V segment lost 0 bases, leaving 3 bases of the junction unmatched. The CDR3 sequence is 15 residues long. CDR1 SGDLS and CDR2 YYNGEE come from the germline V gene. The CDR3: CASSVAGLVYNEQFF. The CDR3 region has the DNA TGTGCCAGCAGCGTAGCGGGACTAGTATACAATGAGCAGTTCTTC.

This clone occurred once. The chain carries TRBV1 and TRBJ2-7; the tabulated D call, TRBD1, remains unverified against the DNA. TRBV1 is classified as a pseudogene. The length of the CDR3 is 18 residues. The CDR3 sequence: CTSSQDSPGQVSAYEQYF. The CDR3 region has the DNA TGCACCAGCAGCCAAGATTCCCCGGGACAGGTTTCGGCCTACGAGCAGTACTTC.

This clone was observed a few times. The V gene is TRBV5-4, the J gene TRBJ1-4; 7 bases map to TRBD1. With 0 bases clipped from V and 5 bases from J, the junction kept 1 base outside the gene matches. CDR3 length equals 14 residues. Germline CDR1 reads SGHNT; CDR2 reads YYREEE (reference sequence). CDR3 bases: TGTGCCAGCAGCTTGGCGGGACAGAATGAAAAACTGTTTTTT. Translated, it gives CASSLAGQNEKLFF. Full variable domain (remainder filled in from reference TRBV5-4 and TRBJ1-4): ETGVTQSPTHLIKTRGQQVTLRCSSQSGHNTVSWYQQALGQGPQFIFQYYREEENGRGNFPPRFSGLQFPNYSSELNVNALELDDSALYLCASSLAGQNEKLFFGSGTQLSVL.

The chain combines TRBV10-2 with TRBJ2-7; D uncertain. The V gene lost 4 bases and the J gene lost 0 bases, with 10 bases spanning the gap. The CDR3 extends over 14 amino acids. Germline CDR1 WSHSY, CDR2 SAAADI. This chain's CDR3 is CASSVFSHSYEQYF. CDR3 bases: TGCGCCAGCAGTGTGTTCAGTCACTCCTACGAGCAGTACTTC.

The chain has TRBV29-1 and TRBJ1-1, with TRBD1 matching 9 bases. This CDR3 contains 14 residues. Losses at the gene ends were 3 bases for V and 4 bases for J; bases not matched to a gene: 6. Germline V gene lookup returns CDR1 SQVTM and CDR2 ANQGSEA. The CDR3 region is CSVDTGGMGTEAFF. The CDR3, as DNA: TGCAGCGTTGACACAGGGGGCATGGGCACTGAAGCTTTCTTT.

The CDR3 loop reads CASSSGQEGYGYTF. CDR3 coding DNA: TGCGCCAGCAGCTCGGGACAGGAAGGCTATGGCTACACCTTC. This sequence joins TRBV5-1 and TRBJ1-2, with 8 bases matching TRBD1. Germline CDR1 is SGHRS and CDR2 is YFSETQ. V dropped 3 bases and J dropped 4; count of bases not matched to a gene: 5. CDR3 length: 14 residues.

Notes on this clone: Its ends do not fully match the called genes, so a read error is possible. The rearrangement uses TRBV30 and TRBJ2-3; 12 bases align to TRBD2. This CDR3 has 13 residues. The germline gives CDR1 GTSNPN, CDR2 SVGIG (reference sequence). The CDR3 DNA is TGTGCATGGACTAGCGGGGACACAGATACGCAGTATTTT. Translating gives CAWTSGDTDTQYF.

The V call is TRBV10-3, the J call TRBJ1-1; D perhaps matches TRBD1 (5 bases). This CDR3 region has 15 residues. Per germline, CDR1 ENHRY and CDR2 SYGVKD. Trimming left V 3 bases short and J 1 base short, with 12 bases between. CDR3 sequence (DNA): TGTGCCATCAGTGAATCCAGGGAGGCGAACACTGAAGCTTTCTTT. Encoded protein: CAISESREANTEAFF.

The V and J genes are TRBV15 and TRBJ2-1; 7 bases map to TRBD2. The CDR3 is 17 amino acids. With 8 bases clipped from V and 2 bases from J, the junction kept 15 bases outside the gene matches. CDR1 and CDR2 (germline): LNHNV, YYDKDF (reference sequence). The CDR3 sequence: CATYFGAGPIPYNEQFF. DNA of the CDR3: TGTGCCACCTATTTTGGAGCGGGACCTATTCCCTACAATGAGCAGTTCTTC.

This chain uses TRBV7-8 with TRBJ2-7; D unresolved. This CDR3 region has 17 residues. With 1 base removed from V and 0 bases from J, the gap between germline ends came to 16 bases. Germline V gene lookup returns CDR1 SGHVS and CDR2 FQNEAQ. CDR3 bases: TGTGCCAGCAGCTTAGACCCCTTTACCTTTAGCTCCTACGAGCAGTACTTC. Translated, it gives CASSLDPFTFSSYEQYF.